The clone carrying this T cell receptor (beta chain) turned up a few times. Its matching antigen is unknown. This CDR3 spans 13 amino acids. The V and J ends lost 4 bases and 11 bases respectively, with 15 bases between them. The germline gives CDR1 SGHTA, CDR2 FQGNSA. The assay was immunoSEQ multiplex PCR, and TCRdb's table has in-frame clones only and misses some. The repertoire holds about 48,000 clones, with about nine tenths as singletons. This record belongs to a study of graft-versus-host responses after intestinal transplantation. Study context: Induction with anti-thymocyte globulin, then tacrolimus and steroids for around three years, was given to all recipients. General study findings and limits: Among recipient marrow samples, GvH clones were found; some appeared first in ileum or blood. Clonal ratios of graft-versus-host to host-versus-graft in allografts were high for patients exhibiting graft-donor T cell macrochimerism. Peak circulating GvH clone levels tracked with early post-transplant HvG declines.

The V and J genes are TRBV7-2 and TRBJ1-3; maybe TRBD1 (5 bases). This specimen consisted of unstimulated CD4+ T cells sorted from spleen or lymph node cells, obtained before transplant. This receptor was obtained from a human donor who was the organ donor for an intestinal transplant. This chain's CDR3 is CASSSHPQGAIYF. The CDR3 coding sequence is TGTGCCAGCAGCTCACACCCGCAGGGCGCCATATATTTT.